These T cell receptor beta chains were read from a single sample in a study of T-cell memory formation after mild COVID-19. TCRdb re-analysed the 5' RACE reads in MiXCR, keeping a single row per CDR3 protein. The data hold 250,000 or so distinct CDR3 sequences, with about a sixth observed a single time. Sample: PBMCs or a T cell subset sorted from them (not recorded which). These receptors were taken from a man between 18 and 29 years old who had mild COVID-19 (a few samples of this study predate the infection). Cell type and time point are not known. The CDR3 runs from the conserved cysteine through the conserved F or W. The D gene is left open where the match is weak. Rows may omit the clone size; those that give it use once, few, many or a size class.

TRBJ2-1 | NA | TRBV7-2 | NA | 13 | TGTGCCAGCAGCTTAGGGCTCCTCAATGAGCAGTTCTTC | CASSLGLLNEQFF
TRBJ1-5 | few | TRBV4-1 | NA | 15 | TGCGCCAGCAGCCGGTATTCAGGGTCGGACCAGCCCCAGCATTTT | CASSRYSGSDQPQHF
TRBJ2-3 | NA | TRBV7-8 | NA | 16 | TGTGCCAGCAGCCCGATCAGGTTCCAAGCCACAGATACGCAGTATTTT | CASSPIRFQATDTQYF
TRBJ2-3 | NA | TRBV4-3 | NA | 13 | TGCGCCAGCAGCCAAGATCGTCACCATACGCAGTATTTT | CASSQDRHHTQYF
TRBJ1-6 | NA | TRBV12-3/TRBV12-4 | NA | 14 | TGTGCCAGCAGTTTAAGGGAGTATAATTCACCCCTCCACTTT | CASSLREYNSPLHF
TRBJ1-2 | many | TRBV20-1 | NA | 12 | TGCAGTGCCCGGGACCTGGGTGATGGCTACACCTTC | CSARDLGDGYTF
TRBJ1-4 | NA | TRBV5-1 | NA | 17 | TGCGCCAGCAGCTTGATCCGGGGGGGTTCTACTAATGAAAAACTGTTTTTT | CASSLIRGGSTNEKLFF
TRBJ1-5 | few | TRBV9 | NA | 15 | TGTGCCAGCAGCGGCCTTGATCCGACGGGGGGGCCCCAGCATTTT | CASSGLDPTGGPQHF
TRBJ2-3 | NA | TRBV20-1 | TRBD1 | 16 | TGCAGTGCTAGACCGCGGGACAGGGGAATCACAGATACGCAGTATTTT | CSARPRDRGITDTQYF
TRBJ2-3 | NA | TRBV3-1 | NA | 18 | TGTGCCAGCAGCCAAGAGGGGGAGTGGACAGAGGATCGAGATACGCAGTATTTT | CASSQEGEWTEDRDTQYF
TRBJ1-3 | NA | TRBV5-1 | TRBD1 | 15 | TGCGCCAGCAGCTTGGTAACAGGGGCTGGAAACACCATATATTTT | CASSLVTGAGNTIYF
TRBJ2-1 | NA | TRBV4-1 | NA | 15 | TGCGCCAGCAGCCAAGATAAAGGGATGCCCAATGAGCAGTTCTTC | CASSQDKGMPNEQFF
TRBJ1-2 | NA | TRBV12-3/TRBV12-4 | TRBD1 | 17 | TGTGCCAGCAGTTTCACATTAGGGACAGGGGGCGATTCTGGCTACACCTTC | CASSFTLGTGGDSGYTF
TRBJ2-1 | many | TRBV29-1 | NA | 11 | TGCAGCTCCTCCCCCTTTGATGAGCAGTTCTTC | CSSSPFDEQFF
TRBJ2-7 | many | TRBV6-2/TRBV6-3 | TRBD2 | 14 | TGTGCCAGCACCCACCCCGGGGGGGACTACGAGCAGTACTTC | CASTHPGGDYEQYF
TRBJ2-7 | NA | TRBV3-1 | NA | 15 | TGTGCCAGCAGCCAAGCACCACAGGCGTCCTACGAGCAGTACTTC | CASSQAPQASYEQYF
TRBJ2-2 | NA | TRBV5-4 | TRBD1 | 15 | TGTGCCAGCAGCTCCGGGACAGGGAGGAAGGGGGAGCTGTTTTTT | CASSSGTGRKGELFF
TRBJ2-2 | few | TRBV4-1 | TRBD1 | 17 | TGCGCCAGCAGCCAAGGATTTAGGACAGGGGGCACCGGGGAGCTGTTTTTT | CASSQGFRTGGTGELFF
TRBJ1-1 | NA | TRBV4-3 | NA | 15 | TGCGCCAGCAGCCATGGACCGGGGGCTAACACTGAAGCTTTCTTT | CASSHGPGANTEAFF
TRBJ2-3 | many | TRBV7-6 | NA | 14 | TGTGCCATCGAAGTTCGGGGAAGCACAGATACGCAGTATTTT | CAIEVRGSTDTQYF
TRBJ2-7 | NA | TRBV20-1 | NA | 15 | TGCAGTGCTAGAGATTACGGGGACTTAGGGTACGAGCAGTACTTC | CSARDYGDLGYEQYF
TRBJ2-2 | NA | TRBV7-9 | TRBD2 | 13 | TGTGCCAGCAGCCCGGGAGCGGGGGACGAGCTGTTTTTT | CASSPGAGDELFF
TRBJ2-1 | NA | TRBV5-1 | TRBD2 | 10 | TGCGCCAGCTTCGGGACTAGCTTGTTCTTC | CASFGTSLFF
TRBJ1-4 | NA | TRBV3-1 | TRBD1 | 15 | TGTGCCAGCAGCCAAGAAGGCAGGGGGAATGAAAAACTGTTTTTT | CASSQEGRGNEKLFF
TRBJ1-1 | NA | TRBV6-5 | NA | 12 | TGTGCCAGCACCTTTGGAGGGGGTGAAGCTTTCTTT | CASTFGGGEAFF
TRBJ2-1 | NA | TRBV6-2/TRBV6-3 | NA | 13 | TGTGCCAGCACTTTACTTGGGGACAATGAGCAGTTCTTC | CASTLLGDNEQFF
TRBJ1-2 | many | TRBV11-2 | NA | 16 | TGTGCCAGCAGCCCCTTGGTGAGCGGGCGCGGTTATGGCTACACCTTC | CASSPLVSGRGYGYTF
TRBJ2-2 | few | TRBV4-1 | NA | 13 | TGCGCCAGCAGCAAGGACAGCGCCGGGGAGCTGTTTTTT | CASSKDSAGELFF
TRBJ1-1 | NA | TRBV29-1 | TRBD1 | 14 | TGCAGCGTTGCCTCCTGGACAGGGAATACTGAAGCTTTCTTT | CSVASWTGNTEAFF
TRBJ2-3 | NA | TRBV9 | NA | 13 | TGTGCCAGCAGCGTAAAAGGGGCGGATACGCAGTATTTT | CASSVKGADTQYF
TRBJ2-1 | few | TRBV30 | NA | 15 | TGTGCCTGGATTAGCGGTGTAAGCTCCTACAATGAGCAGTTCTTC | CAWISGVSSYNEQFF
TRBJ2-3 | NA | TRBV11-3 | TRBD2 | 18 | TGTGCCAGCAGCCCACCAGCGGGACTAGCGGGGGCCGCAGATACGCAGTATTTT | CASSPPAGLAGAADTQYF
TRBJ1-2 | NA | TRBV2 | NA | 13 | TGTGCCAGCAGCGCAACAGAGAACTATGGCTACACCTTC | CASSATENYGYTF
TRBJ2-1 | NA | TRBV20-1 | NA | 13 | TGCAGTGCCCCGAAGGGTGGGGGGAATGAGCAGTTCTTC | CSAPKGGGNEQFF
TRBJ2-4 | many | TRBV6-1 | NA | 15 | TGTGCCAGCAGTGATTTTGGGTCAGCCAAAAACATTCAGTACTTC | CASSDFGSAKNIQYF
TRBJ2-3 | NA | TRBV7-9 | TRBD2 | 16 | TGTGCCAGCAGCACACCTAGCGGGGGCAGCACAGATACGCAGTATTTT | CASSTPSGGSTDTQYF
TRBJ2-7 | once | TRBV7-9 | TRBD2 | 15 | TGTGCCAGCAGTCCACGTAGCGGGGGCTCCTACGAGCAGTACTTC | CASSPRSGGSYEQYF
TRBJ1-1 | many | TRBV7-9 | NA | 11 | TGTGCCAGCAGCTGGGGGGTTGAAGCTTTCTTT | CASSWGVEAFF
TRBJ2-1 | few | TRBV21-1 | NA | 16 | TGTGCCAGCAGCAGGACTAGCGGGGGGGCCTTTGATGAGCAGTTCTTC | CASSRTSGGAFDEQFF
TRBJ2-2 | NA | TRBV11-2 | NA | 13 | TGTGCCAGCAGCTTAGTAGGTTCCGGGGAGCTGTTTTTT | CASSLVGSGELFF
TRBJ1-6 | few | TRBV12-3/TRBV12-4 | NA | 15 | TGTGCCAGCAGACCCTCAGGGATTTCGGGTTCACCCCTCCACTTT | CASRPSGISGSPLHF
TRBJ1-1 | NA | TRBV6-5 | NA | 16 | TGTGCCAGCAGTTACTCGGCAGACAGCCTCGGCACTGAAGCTTTCTTT | CASSYSADSLGTEAFF
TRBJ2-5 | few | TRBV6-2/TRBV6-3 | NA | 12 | TGTGCCAGCAGTCCCGGGATTGAAACCCAGTACTTC | CASSPGIETQYF
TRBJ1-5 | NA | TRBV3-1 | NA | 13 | TGTGCCAGCAGTTACAGTACCAATCAGCCCCAGCATTTT | CASSYSTNQPQHF